This is a list of T cell receptor beta chains from one sample in a study of cytomegalovirus exposure and HLA in healthy donors. Generated by immunoSEQ multiplex PCR, the TCRdb table keeps only in-frame clones and is missing some. The sample includes about 120,000 clones, around 80% of them seen just once. Source material: PBMCs. These TCRs come from a woman aged 60 to 75 in good health and CMV-seropositive. The CDR3 runs from the conserved cysteine through the conserved F or W. Fields, in order: CDR3 length, J gene, V gene, CDR3 protein.

len: 14
j_gene: TRBJ1-4
v_gene: TRBV2
CDR3aa: CASKRQGDNEKLFF

len: 13
j_gene: TRBJ2-7
v_gene: TRBV30
CDR3aa: CASEAGTSYEQYF

len: 14
j_gene: TRBJ1-3
v_gene: TRBV13
CDR3aa: CASSYRDSGNTIYF

len: 16
j_gene: TRBJ2-6
v_gene: TRBV19
CDR3aa: CASSSRQGSGANVLTF

len: 14
j_gene: TRBJ2-3
v_gene: TRBV9
CDR3aa: CASSRASGGDTQYF

len: 13
j_gene: TRBJ1-4
v_gene: TRBV7-9
CDR3aa: CASSQGSREKLFF

len: 15
j_gene: TRBJ2-3
v_gene: TRBV13
CDR3aa: CASSLGGRSTDTQYF

len: 13
j_gene: TRBJ1-2
v_gene: TRBV6-5
CDR3aa: CASSRTADYGYTF

len: 13
j_gene: TRBJ2-7
v_gene: TRBV30
CDR3aa: CAWRSGEVGEQYF

len: 16
j_gene: TRBJ2-2
v_gene: TRBV4-1
CDR3aa: CASSLQAGRDTGELFF

len: 15
j_gene: TRBJ2-7
v_gene: TRBV7-2
CDR3aa: CASSLVTGSSYEQYF

len: 13
j_gene: TRBJ2-5
v_gene: TRBV7-9
CDR3aa: CSSSLVVYKTQYF

len: 18
j_gene: TRBJ2-3
v_gene: TRBV9
CDR3aa: CASSVDFYLAGGRDTQYF

len: 15
j_gene: TRBJ1-5
v_gene: TRBV27
CDR3aa: CASSTDRPRVRPQHF

len: 16
j_gene: TRBJ1-1
v_gene: TRBV28
CDR3aa: CASSFPRRGVDTEAFF

len: 13
j_gene: TRBJ1-2
v_gene: TRBV14
CDR3aa: CASSQGEAYGYTF

len: 16
j_gene: TRBJ2-5
v_gene: TRBV7-9
CDR3aa: CASSLAGGADQETQYF

len: 16
j_gene: TRBJ2-7
v_gene: TRBV7-6
CDR3aa: CASSRQGGRSYYEQYF

len: 14
j_gene: TRBJ1-4
v_gene: TRBV27
CDR3aa: CASTASYNNEKLFF

len: 16
j_gene: TRBJ2-3
v_gene: TRBV29-1
CDR3aa: CSAEGAGQGRADTQYF

len: 14
j_gene: TRBJ2-7
v_gene: TRBV28
CDR3aa: CASSPPGGPYEQYF

len: 15
j_gene: TRBJ1-4
v_gene: TRBV9
CDR3aa: CASSVGGATNEKLFF

len: 20
j_gene: TRBJ2-3
v_gene: TRBV4-2
CDR3aa: CASSQDHASGSVGRTDTQYF

len: 13
j_gene: TRBJ1-2
v_gene: TRBV6-5
CDR3aa: CASSLGSVDGYTF

len: 15
j_gene: TRBJ1-5
v_gene: TRBV4-1
CDR3aa: CASSQGQYSNQPQHF

len: 13
j_gene: TRBJ1-2
v_gene: TRBV6-5
CDR3aa: CASRRNRNYGYTF

len: 13
j_gene: TRBJ2-3
v_gene: TRBV11-3
CDR3aa: CASSLGLSDTQYF

len: 17
j_gene: TRBJ2-1
v_gene: TRBV6-4
CDR3aa: CASSDTLAGLVMYEQFF

len: 15
j_gene: TRBJ1-2
v_gene: TRBV6-1
CDR3aa: CASSEMAPIYYGYTF

len: 16
j_gene: TRBJ2-1
v_gene: TRBV4-2
CDR3aa: CASSSKTSGRPTEQFF

len: 15
j_gene: TRBJ2-3
v_gene: TRBV9
CDR3aa: CASSVGPGYTDTQYF

len: 16
j_gene: TRBJ2-7
v_gene: TRBV7-2
CDR3aa: CASSQAVAGYSYEQYF

len: 15
j_gene: TRBJ2-3
v_gene: TRBV28
CDR3aa: CASSPTPRGTDTQYF

len: 14
j_gene: TRBJ1-1
v_gene: TRBV6-1
CDR3aa: CATRGGAGNTEAFF

len: 15
j_gene: TRBJ1-2
v_gene: TRBV6-1
CDR3aa: CASSERQTANYGYTF